Sequencing of this T cell receptor (beta chain) was carried out in a study of cytomegalovirus exposure and HLA in healthy donors. Study findings and constraints: Some TCR beta chains (roughly 160 of them) were listed as cytomegalovirus-associated.

Only in-frame clones appear in the TCRdb table, and some are missing; sequencing was by immunoSEQ multiplex PCR. The sample has about 65,000 clones; about 90% are singletons. As concerns this clone: Its antigen is undetermined.

CDR1 and CDR2 (germline): GTSNPN, SVGIG (reference sequence). The CDR3 consists of 13 residues. Trimming took 5 bases from V and 6 from J; bases not matched to a gene: 6. This receptor was identified in a woman aged 18 to 35 in good health and CMV-seronegative. The chain links TRBV30 to TRBJ2-2, with 7 bases aligning to TRBD1. Sequenced: PBMCs. CDR3 loop: CAWRYGQAGELFF. CDR3 nucleotide sequence: TGTGCCTGGCGATATGGACAGGCCGGGGAGCTGTTTTTT.